This T cell receptor (beta chain) was sequenced during a study of T-cell memory formation after mild COVID-19. Findings and caveats of the study: That cross-reactive memory joined was suggested by some responding clones appearing in pre-infection memory. The SARS-CoV-2 specificity of second-wave clones reaching peak at day 37 remained unverified. Clones contracting day 15 to 85 were balanced CD4/CD8; later expanders leaned CD4+.

MiXCR was run by TCRdb on the 5' RACE reads, yielding one entry per CDR3 protein. Seen here are about 560,000 distinct CDR3 sequences, about a sixth observed once, and the top ten hold 12%. This clonotype was detected a few times. Its antigen is as yet unknown. V shed 2 bases and J shed 10 bases, with 9 bases lying between them. This CDR3 has 12 residues. The chain uses TRBV12-3 or TRBV12-4 and TRBJ2-1; a possible D gene is TRBD2 (5 bases). The clonotype was recovered from an adult woman who had mild COVID-19 (a few samples of this study predate the infection). Cell type and time point are not known. Sequencing was performed on PBMCs or a T cell subset sorted from them (not recorded which). The CDR3 DNA reads TGTGCCAGCAGTTTAAGGGAGCGGGAGCAGTTCTTC. The encoded protein is CASSLREREQFF.